This TCR beta chain appears in the sequencing data of a study of T cells after yellow fever vaccination. This clonotype was detected many times. MiXCR, applied by TCRdb to the 5' RACE reads, yields one record per CDR3 protein. The data show some 400,000 distinct CDR3 sequences, 6.2% seen once. V lost 1 base and J lost 2, with 11 bases in between. This CDR3 region has 16 residues. Germline V gene lookup returns CDR1 KGHSH and CDR2 LQKENI. This material consisted of PBMCs, taken 5 days after the yellow fever booster vaccination. The chain couples TRBV18 to TRBJ2-2; D might be TRBD2 (5 bases). This receptor was identified in a man aged 25 to 40 who received the YFV17D yellow fever vaccine. The chain's CDR3 is CASSPRVGGNTGELFF. DNA for the CDR3: TGTGCCAGCTCACCACGCGTCGGAGGAAACACCGGGGAGCTGTTTTTT.